What follows is one T cell receptor (beta chain) and its context. There is no known antigen for this receptor. Base qualities are not at hand, and no much larger clone is one base apart. This record belongs to a study of cytomegalovirus exposure and HLA in healthy donors (dated by TCRdb to 2015 to 2018). Regarding the study in general: According to an earlier analysis of 587 of the donors, 200 million or so T cells yielded roughly 110 million unique TCR beta sequences and 276 Gb of sequence data. Approximately 310 gigabases of sequencing data and approximately 85 million unique TCR sequences were included in an early release covering roughly 700 HLA-typed donors. Among the roughly 400 genotyped donors, 81% belonged to the genetic ancestry cluster associated with self-reported Caucasian donors. The study was designed to test whether signatures of past pathogen exposure could be identified by cataloging public T cell receptors. The study used immunosequencing to profile the T cell repertoires of about 670 subjects and linked those repertoires to cytomegalovirus serostatus. Along with the roughly 670-subject first cohort, a separate validation cohort of roughly 110 different subjects was used. The study combined high-throughput TCR immunosequencing, statistical association of individual TCRs with disease status, and machine learning to predict cytomegalovirus infection status. A later analysis re-analyzed previously published TCR beta repertoires from approximately 670 donors and added high-resolution HLA genotyping to study TCR occurrence patterns. The later analysis used no new phenotypic data to find candidate immune exposures, relying instead on TCR beta sequences and their occurrence across donors. An earlier analysis of around 540 of the donors applied high-throughput TCR beta sequencing to assess whether each TCR beta V gene segment acted as functional or pseudogenic. Donor age, sex, ethnicity and CMV serostatus were compiled alongside the repertoire data. A later genetic analysis used genome-wide SNP genotypes for about three fifths of the 666 donors, treating that subset as a discovery cohort. Every repertoire in the discovery cohort had been generated on one and the same sequencing platform. HLA typing included class I and class II loci at four-digit resolution. Typing coverage differed by locus: A, B, C, DRB1 and DQB1 were typed in about 620-630 donors, DQA1 in about 500, DPA1 in around 610, and DPB1 in 472. A handful of DR-DQ haplotypes were handled as single units for association and clustering because linkage in the cohort was strong. Across 300 to 500 genotyped donors of the cohort, an average of approximately 220,000 unique TCR beta nucleotide sequences per donor were sequenced, and 15% to 20% of those sequences were non-productive.

In total, approximately 610 healthy bone marrow donors made up the cohort. At the time of sampling, every cohort member was nominally healthy, though immune exposures that went unrecorded were likely present. The donor was CMV seronegative and belonged to the group of 380 or so seronegative cohort members. Each donor provided a peripheral blood sample, and peripheral blood mononuclear cells were used for TCR beta sequencing. The Qiagen DNeasy Blood Extraction Kit was used to extract genomic DNA from the blood cell samples. The germline V gene encodes CDR1 SEHNR and CDR2 FQNEAQ (reference sequence). The CDR3, from cysteine to phenylalanine, totals 11 residues. Kept here is only the CDR3 DNA, which spans 33 bases and is read in frame from base 1. The germline ends are 5 bases apart after V is trimmed by 3 bases and J by 8 bases. Results and caveats for the whole study, not just this receptor: Only TCR beta chains were sequenced in this cohort, and the absence of alpha or paired-chain data limited detectable features. A cluster of highly shared sequence variants was judged likely to represent a technical artifact of the sequencing pipeline. Some 16 rarely observed V segments, including chromosome 9 orphons, were excluded from the earlier analysis of approximately 600 of the donors because counts were too low. Immune exposure information for the cohort was limited to CMV serostatus. A further reported finding was that TCR beta sequences accurately predicted the HLA-A and HLA-B alleles for most subjects in the first cohort. Correlated functional status among segregating V segments might reflect linkage disequilibrium, but an unknown experimental factor could not be ruled out. When HLA alleles, especially DR and DQ, strongly co-occurred, attributing TCR associations to individual alleles was difficult. In vitro tests confirmed that a few of the cytomegalovirus-associated TCR beta chains recognize cytomegalovirus antigens. A later genetic analysis associated a missense DCLRE1C variant with V-gene and J-gene trimming of TCR beta chains, and an independent cohort replicated the association. Cytomegalovirus status was reported to be diagnosed by the classifier with high specificity and sensitivity in both the original and validation cohorts. Most TCR sequences were observed very rarely across donors, whereas some public TCRs were present in many individuals. In a later analysis, most CMV-associated TCR beta chains were found to appear HLA-restricted, with HLA associations seemingly driven largely by CMV exposure. Because HLA typing was unavailable for some donors at each locus, only the typed subset was used in association tests. Several of the top co-occurrence clusters appeared to be linked to parvovirus B19, influenza, CMV and Epstein-Barr virus, according to a later analysis. A later analysis found that TCR association rates varied across HLA loci, with DRB1 alleles showing the most associated TCRs and HLA-C alleles the fewest. The study listed 150 to 200 TCR beta chains as associated with cytomegalovirus. A later analysis associated approximately 17,000 TCR beta sequences with specific HLA alleles at a false discovery rate of 0.05. Because the 87-base-pair reads could not distinguish some IMGT-functional V segments, including TRBV6-2 and TRBV6-3, those segments were excluded. An earlier analysis of approximately 540 of the donors showed that most TCR beta V segments appeared in productive rearrangements either about 87% or about 30% of the time, which broadly matched IMGT annotations. Sequencing depth was assumed to be roughly uniform across donors in the presence/absence analyses, though that assumption may not hold. It was suggested by the authors that the approach could potentially be generalized to other disease states and immunological phenotypes. Compared with the roughly 700-donor mean, donors in an Asian-associated ancestry cluster had fewer N-insertions in productive TCRs, according to a later genetic analysis. A later analysis found that HLA-associated TCR beta chains were more clonally expanded and had lower generation probabilities than equally common non-associated chains.

The library was made by the immunoSEQ multiplex PCR assay. For the multiplex PCR, a mixture combining 60 forward primers for TCR Vbeta segments and 13 reverse primers for TCR Jbeta segments was used. The CDR3 region of rearranged TCR beta genes was amplified from genomic DNA with a multiplex PCR assay. On the Illumina HiSeq System, the amplified TCR beta libraries were sequenced as 87-base-pair reads. From the authors' description of their analysis: A later analysis counted approximately 74 million unique TCR beta chains across the 690 or so repertoires, and roughly 10 million of these chains were shared by at least two donors. A nearest-neighbor algorithm error-corrected the raw reads and collapsed the reads into unique sequences, merging closely related sequences to remove PCR and sequencing errors. CDR3 sequences were aligned to IMGT reference sequences to assign V, D and J gene segments. For a sequence to be retained, a match of at least six nucleotides was required to both a V gene segment and a J gene segment. A rearrangement counted as productive if the CDR3 had no stop codons and remained in frame with V and J, and every other rearrangement counted as non-productive. CDR3 was defined according to IMGT convention as the region running from the second conserved V-encoded cysteine to the conserved J-encoded phenylalanine. In an earlier analysis of around 600 of the donors, sequences lacking an unambiguous match to a single V gene segment were excluded. In an earlier analysis of some 590 of the donors, V segments were called functional above 56.7% productive rearrangements and were called segregating when the between-donor standard deviation exceeded 5%. A statistical classification framework was built for diagnosing cytomegalovirus status from the catalog of TCR beta chain sequences. V and J gene assignment, in a later analysis, came from comparing TCR nucleotide sequences with IMGT/GENE-DB human TR gene sequences. The TCRdist pipeline was used in a later analysis to assign CDR3 sequences and most-parsimonious VDJ recombination scenarios. In a later analysis, each TCR beta chain was defined by its CDR3 amino acid sequence together with its V-gene family, and reads lacking a unique V-gene family were excluded. To address suspected cross-contamination and a sequencing artifact, a later analysis removed a few hundred highly shared, low-generation-probability nucleotide sequences. A later analysis calculated a clonal expansion index for each public chain from normalized within-repertoire ranks of inferred template counts. In a later analysis, generation probabilities were computed with a VDJ recombination model fitted to out-of-frame rearrangements, and the resulting probabilities were checked against IGoR. Hypergeometric tests were used in a later analysis to score TCR-TCR, TCR-HLA and TCR-CMV co-occurrence, with a repertoire-size bias correction applied to the TCR pairs. In a later analysis, false discovery rates were estimated by permuting HLA or CMV assignments 20 times. In a later analysis, co-occurring TCRs were grouped using DBSCAN, and TCRdist sequence similarity was added for clustering within HLA-allele-positive subsets. For co-occurrence clustering, repertoires with fewer than 30,000 or more than 120,000 public chains were excluded, along with several repertoires with anomalous nucleotide sharing. Not all clones reach the TCRdb copy of this immuneACCESS table, which keeps in-frame sequences only. Checked studies attribute under half of the gap to unresolved V genes and leave the rest unexplained. That table gives V, J and clone size, and the DNA gave D and trimming. The sample table records 200,000 to 250,000 clones; 75% to 90% of these occur just once. Roughly 1% of the sample lies in the top ten.

Sequences were obtained from PBMCs. The source is a woman aged 18-35 years in good health and CMV-seronegative. This chain joins TRBV7-9 to TRBJ2-1, with no D gene named confidently. For the CDR3, the sequence is CASSFVDEQFF. The sequenced DNA is TGTGCCAGCAGCTTCGTTGATGAGCAGTTCTTC. The entire variable domain, with the stretches around the CDR3 drawn from the reference TRBV7-9 and TRBJ2-1 proteins, is DTGVSQNPRHKITKRGQNVTFRCDPISEHNRLYWYRQTLGQGPEFLTYFQNEAQLEKSRLLSDRFSAERPKGSFSTLEIQRTEQGDSAMYLCASSFVDEQFFGPGTRLTVL.